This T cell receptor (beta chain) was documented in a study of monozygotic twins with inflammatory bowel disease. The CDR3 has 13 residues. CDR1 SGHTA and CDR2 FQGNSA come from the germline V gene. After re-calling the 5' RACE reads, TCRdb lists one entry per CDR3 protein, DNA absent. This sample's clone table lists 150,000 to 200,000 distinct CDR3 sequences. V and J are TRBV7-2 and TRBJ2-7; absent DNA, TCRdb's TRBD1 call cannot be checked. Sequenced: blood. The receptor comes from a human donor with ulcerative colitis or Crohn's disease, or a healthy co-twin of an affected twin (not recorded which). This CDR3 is CASSSGHPYEQYF.